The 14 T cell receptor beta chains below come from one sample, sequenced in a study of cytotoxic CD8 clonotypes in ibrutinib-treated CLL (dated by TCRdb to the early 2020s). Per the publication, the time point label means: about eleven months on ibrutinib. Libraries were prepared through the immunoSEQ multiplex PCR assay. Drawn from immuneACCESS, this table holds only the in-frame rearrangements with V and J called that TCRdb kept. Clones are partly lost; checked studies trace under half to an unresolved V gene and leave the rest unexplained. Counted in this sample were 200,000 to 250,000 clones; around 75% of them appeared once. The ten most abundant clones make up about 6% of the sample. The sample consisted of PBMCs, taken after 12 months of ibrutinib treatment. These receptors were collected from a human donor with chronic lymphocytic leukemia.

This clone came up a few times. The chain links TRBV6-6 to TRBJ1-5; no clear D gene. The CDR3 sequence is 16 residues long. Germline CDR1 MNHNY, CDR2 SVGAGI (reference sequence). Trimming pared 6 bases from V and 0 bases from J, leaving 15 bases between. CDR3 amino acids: CASRRLDVGSNQPQHF. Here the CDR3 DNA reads TGTGCCAGCAGACGATTGGACGTCGGTAGCAATCAGCCCCAGCATTTT.

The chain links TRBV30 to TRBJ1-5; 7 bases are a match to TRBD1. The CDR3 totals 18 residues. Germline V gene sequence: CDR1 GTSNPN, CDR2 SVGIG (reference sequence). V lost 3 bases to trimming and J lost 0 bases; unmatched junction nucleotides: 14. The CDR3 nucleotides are TGTGCCTGGAGCCCGGGACAGATCAAACTTTATAGCAATCAGCCCCAGCATTTT. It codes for CAWSPGQIKLYSNQPQHF.

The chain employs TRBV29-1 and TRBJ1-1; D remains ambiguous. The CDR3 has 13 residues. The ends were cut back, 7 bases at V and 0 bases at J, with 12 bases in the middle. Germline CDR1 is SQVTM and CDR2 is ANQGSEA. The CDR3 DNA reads TGCAGCGCCTGCCTTTCATTGAACACTGAAGCTTTCTTT. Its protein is CSACLSLNTEAFF.

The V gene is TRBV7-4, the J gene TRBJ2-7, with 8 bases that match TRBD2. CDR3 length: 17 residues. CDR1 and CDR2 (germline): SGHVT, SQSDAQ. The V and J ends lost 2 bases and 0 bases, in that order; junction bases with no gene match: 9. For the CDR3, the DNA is TGTGCCAGCAGCTTATTCTGGACTAGCCCTAGCTCCTACGAGCAGTACTTC. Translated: CASSLFWTSPSSYEQYF.

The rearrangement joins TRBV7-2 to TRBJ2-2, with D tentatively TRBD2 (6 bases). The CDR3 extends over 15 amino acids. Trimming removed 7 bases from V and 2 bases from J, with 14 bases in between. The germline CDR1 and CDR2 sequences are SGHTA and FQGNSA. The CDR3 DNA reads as TGTGCCAGCACCCCGGGGGAGCCTAACACCGGGGAGCTGTTTTTT. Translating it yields CASTPGEPNTGELFF.

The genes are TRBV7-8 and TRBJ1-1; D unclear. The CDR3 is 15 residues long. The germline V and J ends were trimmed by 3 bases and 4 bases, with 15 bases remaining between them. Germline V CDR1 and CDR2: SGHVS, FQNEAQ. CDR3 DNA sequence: TGTGCCAGCAGCTTGAATCCCCAACTCTTCACTGAAGCTTTCTTT. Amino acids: CASSLNPQLFTEAFF.

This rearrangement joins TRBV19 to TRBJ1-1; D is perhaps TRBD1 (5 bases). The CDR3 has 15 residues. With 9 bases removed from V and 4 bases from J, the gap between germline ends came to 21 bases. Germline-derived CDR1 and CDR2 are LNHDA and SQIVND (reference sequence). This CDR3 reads CASRSTRQGGTEAFF. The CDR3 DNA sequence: TGTGCCAGCCGATCCACTAGGCAGGGCGGCACTGAAGCTTTCTTT.

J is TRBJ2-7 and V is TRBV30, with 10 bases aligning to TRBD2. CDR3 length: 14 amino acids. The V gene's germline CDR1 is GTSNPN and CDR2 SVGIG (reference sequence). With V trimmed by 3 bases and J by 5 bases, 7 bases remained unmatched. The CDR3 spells CAWRGSGRSHEQYF. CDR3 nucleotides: TGTGCCTGGAGGGGTAGCGGGAGGTCCCACGAGCAGTACTTC.

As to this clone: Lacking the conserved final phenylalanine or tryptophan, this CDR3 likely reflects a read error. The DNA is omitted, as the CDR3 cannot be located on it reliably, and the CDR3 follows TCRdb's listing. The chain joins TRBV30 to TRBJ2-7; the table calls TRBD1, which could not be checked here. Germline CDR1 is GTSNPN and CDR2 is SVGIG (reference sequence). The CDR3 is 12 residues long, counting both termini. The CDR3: CAWSGDRGRQLY.

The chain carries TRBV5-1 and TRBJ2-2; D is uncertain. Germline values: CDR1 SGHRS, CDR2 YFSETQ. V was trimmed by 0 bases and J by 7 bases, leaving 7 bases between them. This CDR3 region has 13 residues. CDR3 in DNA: TGCGCCAGCAGCTTGGGCCTTTACGGGGAGCTGTTTTTT. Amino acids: CASSLGLYGELFF.

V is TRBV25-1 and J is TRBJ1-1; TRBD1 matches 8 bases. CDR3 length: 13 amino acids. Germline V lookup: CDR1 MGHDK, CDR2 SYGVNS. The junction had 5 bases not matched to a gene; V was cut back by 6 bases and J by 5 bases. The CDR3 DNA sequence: TGTGCCAGCAGGGACAGGGAATCTACTGAAGCTTTCTTT. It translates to CASRDRESTEAFF.

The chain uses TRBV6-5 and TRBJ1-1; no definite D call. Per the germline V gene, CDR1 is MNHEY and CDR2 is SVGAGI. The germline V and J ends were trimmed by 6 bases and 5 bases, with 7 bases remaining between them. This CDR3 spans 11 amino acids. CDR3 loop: CASRRVTEAFF. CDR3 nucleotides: TGTGCCAGCAGGAGGGTGACTGAAGCTTTCTTT.

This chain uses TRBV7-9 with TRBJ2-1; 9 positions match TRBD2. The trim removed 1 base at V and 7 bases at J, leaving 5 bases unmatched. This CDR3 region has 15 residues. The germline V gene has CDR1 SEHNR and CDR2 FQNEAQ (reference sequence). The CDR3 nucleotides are TGTGCCAGCAGCTTAGGAAGCGGGAGGCCGAATGAGCAGTTCTTC. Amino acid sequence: CASSLGSGRPNEQFF.

The CDR3 sequence is CASSLGGRSNYGYTF. For the CDR3, the DNA is TGTGCCAGCAGCTTAGGCGGACGTTCTAACTATGGCTACACCTTC. This chain uses TRBV11-1 with TRBJ1-2; D gene unclear. Germline lookup yields CDR1 SGHAT and CDR2 FQDESV (reference sequence). This CDR3 spans 15 amino acids. Trimming removed 1 base at V and 0 bases at J, with 9 bases between. The full variable domain, its missing parts supplied by reference TRBV11-1 and TRBJ1-2, is EAEVAQSPRYKITEKSQAVAFWCDPISGHATLYWYRQILGQGPELLVQFQDESVVDDSQLPKDRFSAERLKGVDSTLKIQPAELGDSAMYLCASSLGGRSNYGYTFGSGTRLTVV.